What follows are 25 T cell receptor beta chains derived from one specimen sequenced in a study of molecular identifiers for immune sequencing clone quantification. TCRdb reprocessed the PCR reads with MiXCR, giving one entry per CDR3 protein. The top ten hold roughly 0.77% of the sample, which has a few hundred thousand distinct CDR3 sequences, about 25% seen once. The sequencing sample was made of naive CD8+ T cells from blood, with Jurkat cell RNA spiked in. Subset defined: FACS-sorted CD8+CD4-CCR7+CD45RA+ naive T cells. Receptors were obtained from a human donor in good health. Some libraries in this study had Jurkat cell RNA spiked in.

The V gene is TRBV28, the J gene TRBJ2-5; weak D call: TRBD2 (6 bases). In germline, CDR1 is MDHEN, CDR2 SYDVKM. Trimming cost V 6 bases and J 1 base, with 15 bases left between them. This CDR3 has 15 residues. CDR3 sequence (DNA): TGTGCCAGCAGATGGGGTAGCGGCGGCCAAGAGACCCAGTACTTC. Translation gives CASRWGSGGQETQYF. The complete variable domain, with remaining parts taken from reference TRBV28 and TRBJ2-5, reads DVKVTQSSRYLVKRTGEKVFLECVQDMDHENMFWYRQDPGLGLRLIYFSYDVKMKEKGDIPEGYSVSREKKERFSLILESASTNQTSMYLCASRWGSGGQETQYFGPGTRLLVL.

The CDR3: CASSLLGGGQETQYF. DNA of the CDR3: TGTGCCAGCAGTTTATTGGGGGGTGGCCAAGAGACCCAGTACTTC. The gene calls are TRBV27 and TRBJ2-5; tentative D call: TRBD2 (6 bases). The CDR3 runs 15 residues. Germline V gene data show CDR1 as MNHEY and CDR2 as SMNVEV (reference sequence). The germline V and J ends were trimmed by 1 base and 1 base, with 10 bases remaining between them.

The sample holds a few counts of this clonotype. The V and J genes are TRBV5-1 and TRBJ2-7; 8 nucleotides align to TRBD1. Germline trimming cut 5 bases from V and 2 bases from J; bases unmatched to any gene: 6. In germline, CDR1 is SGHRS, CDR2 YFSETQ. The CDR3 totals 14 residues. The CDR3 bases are TGCGCCAGCAGATCTTGGACAGGGACCTACGAGCAGTACTTC. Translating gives CASRSWTGTYEQYF.

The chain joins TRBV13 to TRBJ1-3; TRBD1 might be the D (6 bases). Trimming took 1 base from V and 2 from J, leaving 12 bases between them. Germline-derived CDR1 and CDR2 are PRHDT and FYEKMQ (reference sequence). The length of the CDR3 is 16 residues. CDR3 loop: CASSLEGSGAGNTIYF. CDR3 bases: TGTGCCAGCAGCTTAGAGGGGTCAGGGGCTGGAAACACCATATATTTT.

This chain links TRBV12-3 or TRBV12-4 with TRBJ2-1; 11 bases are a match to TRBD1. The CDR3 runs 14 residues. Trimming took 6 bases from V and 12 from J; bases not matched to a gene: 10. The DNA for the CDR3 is TGTGCCAGCAGCCGACGGACAGGGGGCAGGGTGCAGTTCTTC. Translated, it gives CASSRRTGGRVQFF.

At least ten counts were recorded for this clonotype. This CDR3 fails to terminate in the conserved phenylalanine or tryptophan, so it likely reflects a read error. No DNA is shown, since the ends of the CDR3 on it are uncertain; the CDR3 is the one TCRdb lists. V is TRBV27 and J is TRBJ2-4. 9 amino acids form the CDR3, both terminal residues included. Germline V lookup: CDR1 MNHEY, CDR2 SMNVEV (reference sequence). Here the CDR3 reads CASSFRGSI.

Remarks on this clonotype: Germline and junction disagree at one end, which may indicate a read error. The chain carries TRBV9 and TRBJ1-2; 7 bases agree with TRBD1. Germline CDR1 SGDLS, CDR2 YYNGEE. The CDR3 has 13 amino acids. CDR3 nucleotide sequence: TGTGCCAGCGGCGTAGGGACAGACTATGGCTACACCTTC. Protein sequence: CASGVGTDYGYTF.

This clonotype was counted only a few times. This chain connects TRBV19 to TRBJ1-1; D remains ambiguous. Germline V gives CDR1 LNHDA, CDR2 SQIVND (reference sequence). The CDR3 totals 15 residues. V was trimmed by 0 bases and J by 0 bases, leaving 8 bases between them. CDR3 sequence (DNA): TGTGCCAGTAGTATAGAAACAGCCATGAACACTGAAGCTTTCTTT. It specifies CASSIETAMNTEAFF. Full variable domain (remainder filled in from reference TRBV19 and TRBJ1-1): DGGITQSPKYLFRKEGQNVTLSCEQNLNHDAMYWYRQDPGQGLRLIYYSQIVNDFQKGDIAEGYSVSREKKESFPLTVTSAQKNPTAFYLCASSIETAMNTEAFFGQGTRLTVV.

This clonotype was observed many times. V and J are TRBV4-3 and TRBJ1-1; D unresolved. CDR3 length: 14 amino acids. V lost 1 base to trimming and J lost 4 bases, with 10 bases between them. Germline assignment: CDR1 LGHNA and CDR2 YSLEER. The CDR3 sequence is CASSQVMEGTEAFF. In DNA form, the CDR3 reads TGCGCCAGCAGCCAAGTGATGGAGGGCACTGAAGCTTTCTTT.

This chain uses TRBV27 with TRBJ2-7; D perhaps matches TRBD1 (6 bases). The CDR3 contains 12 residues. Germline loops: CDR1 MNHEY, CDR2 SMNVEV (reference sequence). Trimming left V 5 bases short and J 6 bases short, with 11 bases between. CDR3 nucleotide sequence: TGTGCCAGCAGTCCAACAGGGATCGAGCAGTACTTC. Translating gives CASSPTGIEQYF.

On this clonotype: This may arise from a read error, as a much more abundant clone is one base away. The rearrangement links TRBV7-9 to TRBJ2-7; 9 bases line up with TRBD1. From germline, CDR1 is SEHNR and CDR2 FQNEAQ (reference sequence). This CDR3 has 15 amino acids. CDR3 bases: TGTGCCAGCAGCTTAGGAGGGACAGGGTTCTACGAGCGGTACTTC. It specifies CASSLGGTGFYERYF.

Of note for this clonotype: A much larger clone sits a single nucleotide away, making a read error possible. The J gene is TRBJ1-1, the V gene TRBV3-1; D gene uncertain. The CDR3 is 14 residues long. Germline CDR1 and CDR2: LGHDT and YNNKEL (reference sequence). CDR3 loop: CASGQAGGGTEAFF. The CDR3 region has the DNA TGTGCCAGCGGCCAAGCGGGTGGTGGCACTGAAGCTTTCTTT.

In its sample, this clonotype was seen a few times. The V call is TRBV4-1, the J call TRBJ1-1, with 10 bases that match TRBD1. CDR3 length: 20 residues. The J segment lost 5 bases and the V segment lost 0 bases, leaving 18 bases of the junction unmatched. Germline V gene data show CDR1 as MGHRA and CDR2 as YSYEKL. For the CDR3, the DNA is TGCGCCAGCAGCCAAGATCGGGGAATGGTGACAGGGGGCTCTTGGACTGAAGCTTTCTTT. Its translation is CASSQDRGMVTGGSWTEAFF.

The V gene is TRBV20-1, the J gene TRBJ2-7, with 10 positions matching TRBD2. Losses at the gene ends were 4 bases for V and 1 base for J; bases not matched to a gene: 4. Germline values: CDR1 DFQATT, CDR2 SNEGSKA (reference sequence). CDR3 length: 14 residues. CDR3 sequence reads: CSATGTSVSYEQYF. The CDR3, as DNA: TGCAGTGCTACCGGGACTAGCGTATCCTACGAGCAGTACTTC.

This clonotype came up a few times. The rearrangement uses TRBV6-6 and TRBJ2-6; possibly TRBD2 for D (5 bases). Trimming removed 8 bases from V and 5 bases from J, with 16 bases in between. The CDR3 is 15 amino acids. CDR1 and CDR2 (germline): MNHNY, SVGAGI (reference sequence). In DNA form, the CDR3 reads TGTGCCAGCGGAGGCCTAGGGTCTAGGGCCAACGTCCTGACTTTC. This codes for CASGGLGSRANVLTF.

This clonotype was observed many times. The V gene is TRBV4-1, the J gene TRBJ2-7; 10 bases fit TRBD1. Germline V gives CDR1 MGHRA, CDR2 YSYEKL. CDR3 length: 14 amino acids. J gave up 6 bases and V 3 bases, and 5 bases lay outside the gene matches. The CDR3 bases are TGCGCCAGCAGCCAGCCGGGACAGGGGACCGAGCAGTACTTC. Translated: CASSQPGQGTEQYF.

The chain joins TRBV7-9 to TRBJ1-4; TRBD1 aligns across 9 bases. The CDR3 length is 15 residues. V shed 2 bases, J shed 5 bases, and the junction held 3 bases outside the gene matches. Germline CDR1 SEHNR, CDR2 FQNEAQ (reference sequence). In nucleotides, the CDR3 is TGTGCCAGCAGCTTATCGACAGGGGGAAATGAAAAACTGTTTTTT. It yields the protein CASSLSTGGNEKLFF.

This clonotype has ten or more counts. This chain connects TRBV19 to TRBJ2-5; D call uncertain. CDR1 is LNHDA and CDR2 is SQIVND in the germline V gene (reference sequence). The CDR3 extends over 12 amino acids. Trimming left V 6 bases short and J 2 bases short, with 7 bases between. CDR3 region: CASRGDQETQYF. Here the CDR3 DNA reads TGTGCCAGTAGAGGCGATCAAGAGACCCAGTACTTC.

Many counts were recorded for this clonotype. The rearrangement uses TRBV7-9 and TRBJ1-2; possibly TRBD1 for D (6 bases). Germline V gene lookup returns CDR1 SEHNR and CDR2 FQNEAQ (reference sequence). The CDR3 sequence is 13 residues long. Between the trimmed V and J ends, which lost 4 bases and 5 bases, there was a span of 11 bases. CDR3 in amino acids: CASSSTGLYGYTF. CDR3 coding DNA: TGTGCCAGCAGCTCAACAGGGCTTTATGGCTACACCTTC. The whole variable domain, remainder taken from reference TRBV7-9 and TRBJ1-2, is DTGVSQNPRHKITKRGQNVTFRCDPISEHNRLYWYRQTLGQGPEFLTYFQNEAQLEKSRLLSDRFSAERPKGSFSTLEIQRTEQGDSAMYLCASSSTGLYGYTFGSGTRLTVV.

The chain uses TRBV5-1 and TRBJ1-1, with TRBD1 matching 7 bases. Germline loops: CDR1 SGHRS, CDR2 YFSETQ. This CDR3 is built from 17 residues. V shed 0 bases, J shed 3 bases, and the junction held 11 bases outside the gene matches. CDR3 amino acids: CASSLVPRGSADTEAFF. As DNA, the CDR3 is TGCGCCAGCAGCTTGGTACCCAGGGGGAGTGCAGACACTGAAGCTTTCTTT.

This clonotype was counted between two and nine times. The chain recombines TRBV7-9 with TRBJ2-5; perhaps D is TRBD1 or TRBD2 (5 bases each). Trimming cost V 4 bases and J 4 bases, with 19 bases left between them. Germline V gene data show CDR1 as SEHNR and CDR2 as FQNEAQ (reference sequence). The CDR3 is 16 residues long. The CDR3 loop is CASSYAYEIGGETQYF. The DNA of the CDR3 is TGTGCCAGCAGCTACGCCTACGAGATTGGGGGAGAGACCCAGTACTTC.

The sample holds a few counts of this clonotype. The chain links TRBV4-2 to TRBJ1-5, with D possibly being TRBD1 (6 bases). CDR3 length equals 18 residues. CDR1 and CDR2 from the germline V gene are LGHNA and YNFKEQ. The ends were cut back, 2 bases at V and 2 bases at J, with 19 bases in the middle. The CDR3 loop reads CASSQHREDSLGNQPQHF. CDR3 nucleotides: TGTGCCAGCAGCCAACACCGCGAGGACAGTTTGGGCAATCAGCCCCAGCATTTT.

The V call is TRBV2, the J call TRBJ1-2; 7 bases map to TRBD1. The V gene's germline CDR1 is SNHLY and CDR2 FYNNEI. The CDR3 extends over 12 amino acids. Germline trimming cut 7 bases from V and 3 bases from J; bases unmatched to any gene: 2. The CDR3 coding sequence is TGTGCCAGCACAGGGACAGACTATGGCTACACCTTC. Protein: CASTGTDYGYTF.

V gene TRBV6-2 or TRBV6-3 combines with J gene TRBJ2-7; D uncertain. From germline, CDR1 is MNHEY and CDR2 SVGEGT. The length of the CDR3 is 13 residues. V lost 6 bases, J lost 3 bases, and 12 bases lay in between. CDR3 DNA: TGTGCCAGCAGCCTTCATGAATACTACGAGCAGTACTTC. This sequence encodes CASSLHEYYEQYF.

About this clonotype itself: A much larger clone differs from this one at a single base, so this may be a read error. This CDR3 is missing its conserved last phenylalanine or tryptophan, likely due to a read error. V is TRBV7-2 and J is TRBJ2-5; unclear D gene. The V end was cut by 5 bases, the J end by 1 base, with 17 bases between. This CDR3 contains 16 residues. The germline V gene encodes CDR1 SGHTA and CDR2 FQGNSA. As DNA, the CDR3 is TGTGCCAGCAGCCCACACAGAGGAAGGGTCCAAGAGACCCAGTACTTG. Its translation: CASSPHRGRVQETQYL.